The entry below describes one T cell receptor (beta chain). The antigen remains undetermined. This sample stems from a study of shared clonotypes between healthy human individuals. Whole-study results and caveats: Blood was the only sampled material, and tissue repertoires likely differ.

The CDR3 has 15 residues. Clones were sequenced by immunoSEQ multiplex PCR, and TCRdb holds only the in-frame ones, with some missing. Among over a million clones, over 95% were seen once, and the ten largest hold approximately 1.1%. The sample was naive CD4+ T cells sorted from blood. Subset specified: CD45RA+ positively selected. This sequence originates from a man aged 25-45 years in good health. V usage is TRBV21-1 and J usage is TRBJ2-4; TRBD2 is the table's D call, not checked against the DNA. TRBV21-1 is labeled a pseudogene. CDR3 in amino acids: CASSKLGEVKNIQYF. In DNA form, the CDR3 reads TGTGCCAGCAGCAAACTCGGCGAGGTCAAAAACATTCAGTACTTC.